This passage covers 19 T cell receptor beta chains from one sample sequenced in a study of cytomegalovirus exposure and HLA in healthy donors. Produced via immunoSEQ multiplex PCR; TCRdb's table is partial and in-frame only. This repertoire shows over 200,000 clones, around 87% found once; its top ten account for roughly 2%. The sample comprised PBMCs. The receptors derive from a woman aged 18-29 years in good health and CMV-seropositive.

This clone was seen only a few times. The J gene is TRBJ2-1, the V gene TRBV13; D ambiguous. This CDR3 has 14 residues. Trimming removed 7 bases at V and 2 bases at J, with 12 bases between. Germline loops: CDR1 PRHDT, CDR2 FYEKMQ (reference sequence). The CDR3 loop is CASIGRSAYNEQFF. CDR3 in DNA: TGTGCCAGCATAGGTAGGAGCGCCTACAATGAGCAGTTCTTC.

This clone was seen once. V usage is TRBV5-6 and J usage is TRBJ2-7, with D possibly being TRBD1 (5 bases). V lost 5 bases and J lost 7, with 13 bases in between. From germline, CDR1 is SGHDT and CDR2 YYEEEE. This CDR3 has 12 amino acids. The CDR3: CASSPGFREQYF. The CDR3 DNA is TGTGCCAGCAGTCCAGGGTTTCGGGAGCAGTACTTC.

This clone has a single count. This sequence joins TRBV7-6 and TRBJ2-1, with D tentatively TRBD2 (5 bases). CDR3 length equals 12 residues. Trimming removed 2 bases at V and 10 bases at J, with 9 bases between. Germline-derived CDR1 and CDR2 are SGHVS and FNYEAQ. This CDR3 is CASSLYGEEQFF. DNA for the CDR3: TGTGCCAGCAGCTTATACGGGGAAGAGCAGTTCTTC.

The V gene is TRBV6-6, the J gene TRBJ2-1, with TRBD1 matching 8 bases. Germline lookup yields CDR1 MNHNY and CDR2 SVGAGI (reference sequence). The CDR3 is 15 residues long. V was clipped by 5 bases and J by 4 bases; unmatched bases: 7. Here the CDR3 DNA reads TGTGCCAGCAGTCGGACAGGGCGGAATTACAATGAGCAGTTCTTC. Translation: CASSRTGRNYNEQFF.

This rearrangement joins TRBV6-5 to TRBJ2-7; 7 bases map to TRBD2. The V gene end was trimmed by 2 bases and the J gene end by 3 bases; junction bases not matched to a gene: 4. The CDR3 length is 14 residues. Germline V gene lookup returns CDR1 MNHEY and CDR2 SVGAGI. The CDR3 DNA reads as TGTGCCAGCAGTTACCGGGAGGAGGGCTACGAGCAGTACTTC. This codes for CASSYREEGYEQYF.

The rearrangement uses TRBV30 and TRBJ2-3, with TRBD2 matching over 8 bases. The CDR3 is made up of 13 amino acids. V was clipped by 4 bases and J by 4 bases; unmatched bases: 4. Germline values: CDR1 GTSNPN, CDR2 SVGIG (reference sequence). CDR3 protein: CAWKAGLADTQYF. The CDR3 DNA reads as TGTGCCTGGAAGGCGGGACTAGCAGATACGCAGTATTTT.

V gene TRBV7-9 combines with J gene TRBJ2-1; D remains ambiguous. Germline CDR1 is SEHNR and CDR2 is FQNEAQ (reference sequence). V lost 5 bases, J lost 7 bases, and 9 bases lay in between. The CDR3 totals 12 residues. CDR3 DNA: TGTGCCAGCAGCCCCGGAGAAAATGAGCAGTTCTTC. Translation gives CASSPGENEQFF.

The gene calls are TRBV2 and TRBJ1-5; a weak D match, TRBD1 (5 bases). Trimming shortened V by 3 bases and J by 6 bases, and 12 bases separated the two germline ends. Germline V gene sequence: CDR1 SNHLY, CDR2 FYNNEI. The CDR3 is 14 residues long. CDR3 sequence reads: CASSDRVGAQPQHF. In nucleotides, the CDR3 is TGTGCCAGCAGTGACAGGGTAGGCGCTCAGCCCCAGCATTTT.

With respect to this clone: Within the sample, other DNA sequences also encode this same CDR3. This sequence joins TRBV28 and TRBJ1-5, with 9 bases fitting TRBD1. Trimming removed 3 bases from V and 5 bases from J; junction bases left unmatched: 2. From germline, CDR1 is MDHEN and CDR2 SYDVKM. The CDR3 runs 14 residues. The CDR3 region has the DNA TGTGCCAGCAGTTTGGGACAGGGCGATCAGCCCCAGCATTTT. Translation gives CASSLGQGDQPQHF.

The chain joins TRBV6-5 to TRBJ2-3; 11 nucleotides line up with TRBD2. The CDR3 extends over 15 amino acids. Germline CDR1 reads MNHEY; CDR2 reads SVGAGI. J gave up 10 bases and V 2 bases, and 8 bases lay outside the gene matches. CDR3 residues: CASSYLAGGRSAQYF. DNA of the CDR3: TGTGCCAGCAGTTACCTAGCGGGAGGCCGGTCTGCGCAGTATTTT.

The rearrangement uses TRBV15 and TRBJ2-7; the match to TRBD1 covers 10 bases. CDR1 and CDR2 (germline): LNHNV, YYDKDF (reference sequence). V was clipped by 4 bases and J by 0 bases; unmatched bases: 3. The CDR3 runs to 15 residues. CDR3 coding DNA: TGTGCCACCAGCACTGGGACAGGGGACTCCTACGAGCAGTACTTC. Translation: CATSTGTGDSYEQYF.

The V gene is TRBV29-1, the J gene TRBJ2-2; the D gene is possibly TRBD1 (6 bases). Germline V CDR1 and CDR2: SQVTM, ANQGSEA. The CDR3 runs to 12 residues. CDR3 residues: CGTKLNTGELFF. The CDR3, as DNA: TGCGGGACAAAGCTTAACACCGGGGAGCTGTTTTTT.

This CDR3 is CASSLSRGPLEAFF. The CDR3 DNA sequence: TGTGCCAGCAGTCTATCCAGGGGGCCTCTTGAAGCTTTCTTT. This chain uses TRBV28 with TRBJ1-1; TRBD1 matches 8 bases. The V and J ends lost 5 bases and 7 bases, in that order; junction bases with no gene match: 9. Germline V lookup: CDR1 MDHEN, CDR2 SYDVKM. The CDR3 sequence is 14 residues long.

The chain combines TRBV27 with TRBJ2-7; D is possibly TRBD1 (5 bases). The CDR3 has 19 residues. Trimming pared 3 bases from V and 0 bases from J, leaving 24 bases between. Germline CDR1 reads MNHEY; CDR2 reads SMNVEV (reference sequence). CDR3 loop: CASSFRGPNTGLNSYEQYF. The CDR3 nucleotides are TGTGCCAGCAGTTTCCGCGGACCGAACACAGGTTTGAACTCCTACGAGCAGTACTTC.

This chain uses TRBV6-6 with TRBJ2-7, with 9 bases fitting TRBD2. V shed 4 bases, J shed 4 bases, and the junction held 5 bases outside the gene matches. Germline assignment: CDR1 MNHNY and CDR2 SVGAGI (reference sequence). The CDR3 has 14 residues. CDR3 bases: TGTGCCAGCAGTTCTAGCGGGATCTTGTACGAGCAGTACTTC. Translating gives CASSSSGILYEQYF.

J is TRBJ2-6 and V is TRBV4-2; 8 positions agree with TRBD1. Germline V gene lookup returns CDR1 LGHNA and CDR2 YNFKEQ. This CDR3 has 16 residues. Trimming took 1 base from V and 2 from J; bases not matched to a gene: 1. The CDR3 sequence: CASSQAGGAGANVLTF. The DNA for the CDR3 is TGTGCCAGCAGCCAAGCAGGGGGCGCTGGGGCCAACGTCCTGACTTTC.

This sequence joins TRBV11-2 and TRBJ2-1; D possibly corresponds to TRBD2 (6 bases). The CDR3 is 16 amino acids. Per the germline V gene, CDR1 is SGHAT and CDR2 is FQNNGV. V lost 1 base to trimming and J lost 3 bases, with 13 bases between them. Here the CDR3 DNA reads TGTGCCAGCAGCTTAGTGGGGGGTGGGGTCTACAATGAGCAGTTCTTC. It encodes CASSLVGGGVYNEQFF.

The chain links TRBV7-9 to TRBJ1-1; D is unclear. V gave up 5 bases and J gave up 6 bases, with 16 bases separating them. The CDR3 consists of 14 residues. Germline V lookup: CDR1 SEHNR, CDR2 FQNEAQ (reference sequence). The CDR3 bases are TGTGCCAGCAGCCCTCCACGGGGAAGGGCTGAAGCTTTCTTT. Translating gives CASSPPRGRAEAFF.

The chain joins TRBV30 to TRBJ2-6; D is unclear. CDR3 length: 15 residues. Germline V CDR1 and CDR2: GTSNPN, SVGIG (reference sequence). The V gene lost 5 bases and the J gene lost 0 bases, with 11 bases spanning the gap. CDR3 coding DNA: TGTGCCTGGGGCTTTACGTACTCTGGGGCCAACGTCCTGACTTTC. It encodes CAWGFTYSGANVLTF.